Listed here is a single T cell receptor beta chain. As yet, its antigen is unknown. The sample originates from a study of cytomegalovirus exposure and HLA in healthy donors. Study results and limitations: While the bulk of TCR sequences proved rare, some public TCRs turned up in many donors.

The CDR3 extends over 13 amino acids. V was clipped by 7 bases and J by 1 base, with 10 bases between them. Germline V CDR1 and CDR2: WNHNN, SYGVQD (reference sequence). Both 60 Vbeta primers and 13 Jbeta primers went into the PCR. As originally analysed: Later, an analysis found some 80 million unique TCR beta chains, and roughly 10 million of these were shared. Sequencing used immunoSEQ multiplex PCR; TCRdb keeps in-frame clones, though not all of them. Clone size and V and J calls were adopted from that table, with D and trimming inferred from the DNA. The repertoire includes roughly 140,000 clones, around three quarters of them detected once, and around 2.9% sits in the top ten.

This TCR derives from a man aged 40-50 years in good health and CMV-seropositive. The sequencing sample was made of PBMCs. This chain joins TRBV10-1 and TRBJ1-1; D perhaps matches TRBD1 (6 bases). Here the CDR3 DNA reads TGCGCCAGCAAACAGGGAACGAACACTGAAGCTTTCTTT. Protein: CASKQGTNTEAFF.